These T cell receptor beta chains were read from a single sample in a study of T cells in Graves' hyperthyroidism and ophthalmopathy. Each CDR3 protein gets one entry after TCRdb re-called the multiplex PCR reads with MiXCR. The table records approximately 400,000 distinct CDR3 sequences, about 15% of them present only once. Sequenced material: blood. These receptors were obtained from a woman aged 25 to 39 with Graves' hyperthyroidism. CDR3s include the opening cysteine and the closing phenylalanine or tryptophan. Fields, in order: CDR3 DNA, CDR3 protein, J gene, V gene, D gene, clone size. D genes are given only for firm matches. The listing skips clone size in some rows; elsewhere it reads once, few, many or a size class.

cdr3_nt: TGTGCCAGCAGCTTGGGACAGGGGACGAACACCGGGGAGCTGTTTTTT; cdr3_aa: CASSLGQGTNTGELFF; j_call: TRBJ2-2; v_call: TRBV11-2; d_call: TRBD1; clone_size: few
cdr3_nt: TGTGCCACCAGTGACACGGGACAGGGGAGTGAAAAACTGTTTTTT; cdr3_aa: CATSDTGQGSEKLFF; j_call: TRBJ1-4; v_call: TRBV24-1; d_call: TRBD1; clone_size: many
cdr3_nt: TGTGCCACCAGCCAGGGCGCAGATACGCAGTATTTT; cdr3_aa: CATSQGADTQYF; j_call: TRBJ2-3; v_call: TRBV15; d_call: .; clone_size: .
cdr3_nt: TGTGCCAGCAGTTCGGTGAGGCGAGATACGCAGTATTTT; cdr3_aa: CASSSVRRDTQYF; j_call: TRBJ2-3; v_call: TRBV11-2; d_call: .; clone_size: many
cdr3_nt: TGTGCCAGCAGCGTAGCGGCAGGGACGGGCTATGGCTACACCTTC; cdr3_aa: CASSVAAGTGYGYTF; j_call: TRBJ1-2; v_call: TRBV9; d_call: .; clone_size: few
cdr3_nt: TGTGCCAGCAGCTTGTGGACGGATTCCGGGCAGCAGTACTTC; cdr3_aa: CASSLWTDSGQQYF; j_call: TRBJ2-7; v_call: TRBV6-1; d_call: .; clone_size: few
cdr3_nt: TGCGCCAGCAGCTCGGCGGGACAAGAGAGCGACACCATATATTTT; cdr3_aa: CASSSAGQESDTIYF; j_call: TRBJ1-3; v_call: TRBV5-1; d_call: .; clone_size: .
cdr3_nt: TGTGCCACCAGCACGCCCCCTCCGGGGGGAATTCCCCCAGAGACCCAGTACTTC; cdr3_aa: CATSTPPPGGIPPETQYF; j_call: TRBJ2-5; v_call: TRBV15; d_call: TRBD2; clone_size: few
cdr3_nt: TGTGCCAGCAGCTTACGAGGGCCGGAGACCCAGTACTTC; cdr3_aa: CASSLRGPETQYF; j_call: TRBJ2-5; v_call: TRBV7-8; d_call: .; clone_size: .
cdr3_nt: TGCGCCAGCAGCGAGGGTAAGGCCTACAATGAGCAGTTCTTC; cdr3_aa: CASSEGKAYNEQFF; j_call: TRBJ2-1; v_call: TRBV5-1; d_call: .; clone_size: .
cdr3_nt: TGTGCCAGCAGTTTTGGGACTAGCGGGAGACAGCTGTTTTTT; cdr3_aa: CASSFGTSGRQLFF; j_call: TRBJ2-2; v_call: TRBV12-3/TRBV12-4; d_call: TRBD2; clone_size: many
cdr3_nt: TGTGCCAGCAGGACGGATGTTAGCAGTCAGCCCCAGCATTTT; cdr3_aa: CASRTDVSSQPQHF; j_call: TRBJ1-5; v_call: TRBV2; d_call: .; clone_size: .
cdr3_nt: TGCAGCGTTAGCAACCGTAGCGTGGAAGCTTTCTTT; cdr3_aa: CSVSNRSVEAFF; j_call: TRBJ1-1; v_call: TRBV29-1; d_call: .; clone_size: many
cdr3_nt: TGTGCCAGCAGCCTCACAGGGGCCAAATACGAGCAGTACTTC; cdr3_aa: CASSLTGAKYEQYF; j_call: TRBJ2-7; v_call: TRBV12-3/TRBV12-4; d_call: TRBD1; clone_size: .
cdr3_nt: TGTGCCAGCAGCCGTACTCGGACTAGCGGGAGGGCGGTAGATACGCAGTATTTT; cdr3_aa: CASSRTRTSGRAVDTQYF; j_call: TRBJ2-3; v_call: TRBV11-2; d_call: TRBD2; clone_size: many
cdr3_nt: TGTGCCAGCAGTGTGATGACGTACAGTGAGCAGTTCTTC; cdr3_aa: CASSVMTYSEQFF; j_call: TRBJ2-1; v_call: TRBV2; d_call: .; clone_size: many
cdr3_nt: TGTGCCAGCAGCTTAGGGACAAGATACGAGCAGTACTTC; cdr3_aa: CASSLGTRYEQYF; j_call: TRBJ2-7; v_call: TRBV7-9; d_call: .; clone_size: .
cdr3_nt: TGTGCCCCGACAGGGGACAAGGTTACTAACTATGGCTACACCTTC; cdr3_aa: CAPTGDKVTNYGYTF; j_call: TRBJ1-2; v_call: TRBV30; d_call: TRBD1; clone_size: many
cdr3_nt: TGTGCTAGTGGTTTGGGGGTAGCGGGAACCACAGATACGCAGTATTTT; cdr3_aa: CASGLGVAGTTDTQYF; j_call: TRBJ2-3; v_call: TRBV12-5; d_call: TRBD2; clone_size: many
cdr3_nt: TGTGCCAGCAGTCCTCCGACTAGCTCCTCCTACAATGAGCAGTTCTTC; cdr3_aa: CASSPPTSSSYNEQFF; j_call: TRBJ2-1; v_call: TRBV28; d_call: TRBD2; clone_size: .
cdr3_nt: TGTGCCAGCAGTGAATTCAGGGACGCGGGACCAAACACCGGGGAGCTGTTTTTT; cdr3_aa: CASSEFRDAGPNTGELFF; j_call: TRBJ2-2; v_call: TRBV6-1; d_call: .; clone_size: few
cdr3_nt: TGCAGTGCTCGCTGGCCAGGGGAGGTCACCTACGAGCAGTACTTC; cdr3_aa: CSARWPGEVTYEQYF; j_call: TRBJ2-7; v_call: TRBV20-1; d_call: .; clone_size: few
cdr3_nt: TGTGCTAGTGGTTGGGGACTAGCGTTTAGCGGGAGCGTAGAAGAGCAGTTCTTC; cdr3_aa: CASGWGLAFSGSVEEQFF; j_call: TRBJ2-1; v_call: TRBV12-5; d_call: TRBD2; clone_size: few
cdr3_nt: TGCAGTGCTAGGGGTCTAGGGCGGGAGGGGACAGATACGCAGTATTTT; cdr3_aa: CSARGLGREGTDTQYF; j_call: TRBJ2-3; v_call: TRBV20-1; d_call: TRBD2; clone_size: many
cdr3_nt: TGTGCCAGCAGCTTAGCAGGTTTTAGCGGCTACGAGCAGTACTTC; cdr3_aa: CASSLAGFSGYEQYF; j_call: TRBJ2-7; v_call: TRBV7-2; d_call: .; clone_size: many
cdr3_nt: TGTGCCAGCAGCGCCAGGACTAACTATGGCTACACCTTC; cdr3_aa: CASSARTNYGYTF; j_call: TRBJ1-2; v_call: TRBV9; d_call: .; clone_size: few
cdr3_nt: TGTGCCAGCAGTGAAAGAGAGATCTACGAGCAGTACTTC; cdr3_aa: CASSEREIYEQYF; j_call: TRBJ2-7; v_call: TRBV6-1; d_call: .; clone_size: many
cdr3_nt: TGTGCCAGCAGCTATAGCGGGAGGGCCTACAATGAGCAGTTCTTC; cdr3_aa: CASSYSGRAYNEQFF; j_call: TRBJ2-1; v_call: TRBV11-2; d_call: TRBD2; clone_size: many
cdr3_nt: TGTGCCATCAAGAGGGACAGGGGATACGAGACCCAGTACTTC; cdr3_aa: CAIKRDRGYETQYF; j_call: TRBJ2-5; v_call: TRBV10-3; d_call: TRBD1; clone_size: .
cdr3_nt: TGCGCCAGCAGCTTGGCCTTTAAGGGGACAGATACGCAGTATTTT; cdr3_aa: CASSLAFKGTDTQYF; j_call: TRBJ2-3; v_call: TRBV5-1; d_call: .; clone_size: few
cdr3_nt: TGCAGTCCCCGCATTGGGGACTGGAAGCAGCAGTACTTC; cdr3_aa: CSPRIGDWKQQYF; j_call: TRBJ2-7; v_call: TRBV20-1; d_call: .; clone_size: .
cdr3_nt: TGTGCCAGCAGTGAAGGGGGCGGGGATCAGCCCCAGCATTTT; cdr3_aa: CASSEGGGDQPQHF; j_call: TRBJ1-5; v_call: TRBV6-1; d_call: .; clone_size: few
cdr3_nt: TGTGCCAGCAGCACCCGGACTAGCGGGACATCCTTCCCCTACAATGAGCAGTTCTTC; cdr3_aa: CASSTRTSGTSFPYNEQFF; j_call: TRBJ2-1; v_call: TRBV5-6; d_call: TRBD2; clone_size: .
cdr3_nt: TGTGCCACCAGCGGGGCAGGTAACACAGATACGCAGTATTTT; cdr3_aa: CATSGAGNTDTQYF; j_call: TRBJ2-3; v_call: TRBV24-1; d_call: .; clone_size: .
cdr3_nt: TGTGCCAGTAGTATAGGCAAAGGGTTTACAGAGACCCAGTACTTC; cdr3_aa: CASSIGKGFTETQYF; j_call: TRBJ2-5; v_call: TRBV19; d_call: .; clone_size: medium-sized
cdr3_nt: TGTGCCAGCAGCTTAAGTTGGATGACTAATGAAAAACTGTTTTTT; cdr3_aa: CASSLSWMTNEKLFF; j_call: TRBJ1-4; v_call: TRBV7-2; d_call: .; clone_size: .
cdr3_nt: TGTGCCAGCAGTTTAGTACACAGCACAGATACGCAGTATTTT; cdr3_aa: CASSLVHSTDTQYF; j_call: TRBJ2-3; v_call: TRBV12-3/TRBV12-4; d_call: .; clone_size: few
cdr3_nt: TGTGCCAGCAGCATTCCGTCGGATCTTGGGGACCCCGGTTTCTCTGGAAACACCATATATTTT; cdr3_aa: CASSIPSDLGDPGFSGNTIYF; j_call: TRBJ1-3; v_call: TRBV11-1; d_call: .; clone_size: .
cdr3_nt: TGTGCCAGCAGTTTAGTAGCGGGCAGGGGTCAGAACAATGAGCAGTTCTTC; cdr3_aa: CASSLVAGRGQNNEQFF; j_call: TRBJ2-1; v_call: TRBV28; d_call: .; clone_size: many
cdr3_nt: TGTGCCAGCAGCTTATTGTCTAGCGGGGTCGATGAGCAGTTCTTC; cdr3_aa: CASSLLSSGVDEQFF; j_call: TRBJ2-1; v_call: TRBV7-6; d_call: TRBD2; clone_size: many
cdr3_nt: TGTGCCAGCAGCCCGGACAGGGGTCCTTACTACAATGAGCAGTTCTTC; cdr3_aa: CASSPDRGPYYNEQFF; j_call: TRBJ2-1; v_call: TRBV27; d_call: TRBD1; clone_size: many
cdr3_nt: TGTGCCAGTAGTACCCTCAGACAGGGGAGGAATCAGCCCCAGCATTTT; cdr3_aa: CASSTLRQGRNQPQHF; j_call: TRBJ1-5; v_call: TRBV19; d_call: TRBD1; clone_size: .
cdr3_nt: TGTGCCAGCAGTGAAATGACTAGCGGGACCCAAGAGACCCAGTACTTC; cdr3_aa: CASSEMTSGTQETQYF; j_call: TRBJ2-5; v_call: TRBV25-1; d_call: TRBD2; clone_size: .
cdr3_nt: TGTGCCAGCAGCACCGCCCTTGGGTCCTACGAGCAGTACTTC; cdr3_aa: CASSTALGSYEQYF; j_call: TRBJ2-7; v_call: TRBV28; d_call: .; clone_size: many
cdr3_nt: TGCAGTGCTAGTCCGCGGGAGTCAGATACGCAGTATTTT; cdr3_aa: CSASPRESDTQYF; j_call: TRBJ2-3; v_call: TRBV20-1; d_call: TRBD2; clone_size: many
cdr3_nt: TGCAGTGCTAGAGAGGGTCCCGACCGGGACAGGGGGGATGGCTACACCTTC; cdr3_aa: CSAREGPDRDRGDGYTF; j_call: TRBJ1-2; v_call: TRBV20-1; d_call: TRBD1; clone_size: .
cdr3_nt: TGTGCCAGCAGTTTATCGATCATCTTTACATACGAGCAGTACTTC; cdr3_aa: CASSLSIIFTYEQYF; j_call: TRBJ2-7; v_call: TRBV27; d_call: .; clone_size: few
cdr3_nt: TGTGCCAGCAGCTTACCCGGGACTTCCTACGAGCAGTACTTC; cdr3_aa: CASSLPGTSYEQYF; j_call: TRBJ2-7; v_call: TRBV7-3; d_call: .; clone_size: many
cdr3_nt: TGCAGTGCTAGACTTCCCCCGTCTATAACAGGGGGCGACTATGGCTACACCTTC; cdr3_aa: CSARLPPSITGGDYGYTF; j_call: TRBJ1-2; v_call: TRBV20-1; d_call: TRBD1; clone_size: .
cdr3_nt: TGCAGTGCTAGAGATCGGCGGGTCTCTTCCACCTTC; cdr3_aa: CSARDRRVSSTF; j_call: TRBJ1-2; v_call: TRBV20-1; d_call: .; clone_size: few
cdr3_nt: TGTGCCAGCAGGGGACAAAAGTCCTACGAGCAGTTCTTC; cdr3_aa: CASRGQKSYEQFF; j_call: TRBJ2-1; v_call: TRBV9; d_call: .; clone_size: .
cdr3_nt: TGTGCCTGGAGTCGACAAGAGACCCAGTACTTC; cdr3_aa: CAWSRQETQYF; j_call: TRBJ2-5; v_call: TRBV30; d_call: .; clone_size: many
cdr3_nt: TGTGCCGGAACATTCGTGGCGGGAGGGCGAAATGAGCAGTTCTTC; cdr3_aa: CAGTFVAGGRNEQFF; j_call: TRBJ2-1; v_call: TRBV27; d_call: TRBD2; clone_size: few
cdr3_nt: TGCGCCAGCAGCTTGTCGGGGGCCGCTCTTAATGAAAAACTGTTTTTT; cdr3_aa: CASSLSGAALNEKLFF; j_call: TRBJ1-4; v_call: TRBV5-1; d_call: .; clone_size: .
cdr3_nt: TGTGCCAGCAGCGTAGAGGGGGGGGCCTACAATGAGCAGTTCTTC; cdr3_aa: CASSVEGGAYNEQFF; j_call: TRBJ2-1; v_call: TRBV9; d_call: .; clone_size: once
cdr3_nt: TGTGCCAGCAGTGAACAGGGGCCGGGAGAAAAACTGTTTTTT; cdr3_aa: CASSEQGPGEKLFF; j_call: TRBJ1-4; v_call: TRBV2; d_call: .; clone_size: many